The 15 T cell receptor beta chains below come from one sample, sequenced in a study of graft-versus-host responses after intestinal transplantation. Antigen specificity for these receptors is unknown. Assay used: immunoSEQ multiplex PCR; TCRdb lists only in-frame clones, some missing. The sample contains tens of thousands of clones, almost 95% of which appear only once. The sequencing used unstimulated CD4+ T cells sorted from spleen or lymph node cells, collected before transplant. The receptor set was obtained from a human donor who was the organ donor for an intestinal transplant.

The chain's CDR3 is CASSLRPQGNEQFF. In DNA, the CDR3 is TGCGCCAGCAGCTTGAGGCCTCAGGGGAATGAGCAGTTCTTC. The gene calls are TRBV5-1 and TRBJ2-1; weak D call: TRBD1 (6 bases). Per germline, CDR1 SGHRS and CDR2 YFSETQ. The CDR3 length is 14 residues. Trimming removed 1 base from V and 7 bases from J, with 12 bases in between.

This clone has a single count. V usage is TRBV29-1 and J usage is TRBJ2-4; perhaps TRBD2 as D (6 bases). This CDR3 has 11 residues. V lost 6 bases and J lost 9, with 12 bases in between. In germline, CDR1 is SQVTM, CDR2 ANQGSEA. The CDR3, as DNA: TGCAGCGTATTCGGGGGAGGCATTCAGTACTTC. Translating it yields CSVFGGGIQYF.

The chain uses TRBV12-5 and TRBJ1-6, with D possibly matching TRBD1 (6 bases). This CDR3 contains 15 residues. The germline V and J ends were trimmed by 5 bases and 7 bases, with 15 bases remaining between them. Germline-derived CDR1 and CDR2 are LGHNT and FRNRAP. CDR3: CASGPAGGVNSPLHF. CDR3 sequence (DNA): TGTGCTAGTGGTCCCGCTGGGGGCGTCAATTCACCCCTCCACTTT.

This rearrangement joins TRBV5-3 to TRBJ1-2; D gene ambiguous. TRBV5-3 is reported as an ORF; its role is uncertain. V gave up 0 bases and J gave up 0 bases, with 9 bases separating them. The CDR3 is 15 residues long. Here the CDR3 DNA reads TGTGCCAGAAGCTTGGATGCTGGGCCTAACTATGGCTACACCTTC. Translating it yields CARSLDAGPNYGYTF.

This clone was picked up one time. Other DNA sequences in this sample translate to the same CDR3. This chain links TRBV7-2 with TRBJ2-5, with 11 nucleotides matching TRBD2. This CDR3 region has 16 residues. Germline V lookup: CDR1 SGHTA, CDR2 FQGNSA. The V segment lost 1 base and the J segment 2 bases; nucleotides outside the gene matches: 3. The CDR3 DNA sequence: TGTGCCAGCAGCTTAGAATTAGCGGGGGGGCAAGAGACCCAGTACTTC. It encodes CASSLELAGGQETQYF.

This chain uses TRBV11-1 with TRBJ2-3, with TRBD2 matching 11 bases. Trimming cost V 2 bases and J 8 bases; bases outside gene matches: 6. CDR1 is SGHAT and CDR2 is FQDESV in the germline V gene (reference sequence). CDR3 length: 15 residues. The CDR3 bases are TGTGCCAGCAGCTTATTAGCGGGGGGGCCCGTTACGCAGTATTTT. Translating gives CASSLLAGGPVTQYF.

This chain joins TRBV25-1 and TRBJ2-3; 11 bases align to TRBD1. Per germline, CDR1 MGHDK and CDR2 SYGVNS. The CDR3 consists of 16 residues. After removal of 5 bases from V and 3 bases from J, the junction contained 7 bases not matched to a gene. CDR3 in DNA: TGTGCCAGCAGTAAGCGGGACAGGGGGAGTACAGATACGCAGTATTTT. Protein product: CASSKRDRGSTDTQYF.

The J gene is TRBJ2-3, the V gene TRBV9; a weak D match, TRBD2 (5 bases). V was trimmed by 0 bases and J by 6 bases, leaving 14 bases between them. From germline, CDR1 is SGDLS and CDR2 YYNGEE. CDR3 size: 15 residues. CDR3 residues: CASSVEGVGLDTQYF. The DNA for the CDR3 is TGTGCCAGCAGCGTAGAGGGAGTTGGGTTGGATACGCAGTATTTT.

The gene calls are TRBV4-1 and TRBJ1-6; TRBD1 might be the D (5 bases). Trimming cost V 0 bases and J 14 bases, with 14 bases left between them. The CDR3 contains 14 residues. The germline V gene has CDR1 MGHRA and CDR2 YSYEKL. DNA for the CDR3: TGCGCCAGCAGCCAAGATCCGCCATGGGGGGCCCTCCACTTT. It yields the protein CASSQDPPWGALHF.

This chain links TRBV25-1 with TRBJ2-7; 7 positions agree with TRBD1. The germline gives CDR1 MGHDK, CDR2 SYGVNS. CDR3 length: 13 residues. The trim removed 4 bases at V and 2 bases at J, leaving 2 bases unmatched. The DNA for the CDR3 is TGTGCCAGCAGTGTACAGGGGCCCTACGAGCAGTACTTC. It yields the protein CASSVQGPYEQYF.

The genes are TRBV18 and TRBJ2-5; D is uncertain. Germline loops: CDR1 KGHSH, CDR2 LQKENI. This CDR3 is built from 13 residues. V was shortened by 2 bases and J by 1 base, with 5 bases between the two germline ends. The CDR3 reads CASSPGSQETQYF. CDR3 in DNA: TGTGCCAGCTCACCAGGCAGCCAAGAGACCCAGTACTTC.

J is TRBJ1-1 and V is TRBV11-3, with D perhaps matching TRBD1 (5 bases). Germline V lookup: CDR1 SGHNT, CDR2 YENEEA. This CDR3 region has 13 residues. V lost 2 bases, J lost 1 base, and 5 bases lay in between. CDR3 sequence reads: CASSLQGNTEAFF. The CDR3 DNA is TGTGCCAGCAGCTTACAGGGGAACACTGAAGCTTTCTTT.

The rearrangement links TRBV9 to TRBJ1-1; a weak D match, TRBD1 (5 bases). Germline assignment: CDR1 SGDLS and CDR2 YYNGEE. The CDR3 sequence is 14 residues long. V was trimmed by 4 bases and J by 4 bases, leaving 14 bases between them. The CDR3 bases are TGTGCCAGCAGCTCCCAGGGAAGGGGCACTGAAGCTTTCTTT. Translation: CASSSQGRGTEAFF.

The genes are TRBV5-5 and TRBJ1-3, with a tentative D call TRBD1 (5 bases). The CDR3 spans 16 residues. The V gene lost 1 base and the J gene lost 2 bases, with 13 bases spanning the gap. In germline, CDR1 is SGHKS, CDR2 YYEKEE (reference sequence). CDR3 loop: CASSLNGAVAGNTIYF. As DNA, the CDR3 is TGTGCCAGCAGCTTGAACGGGGCGGTGGCTGGAAACACCATATATTTT.

The chain combines TRBV7-2 with TRBJ1-5; D not resolved. In germline, CDR1 is SGHTA, CDR2 FQGNSA. The CDR3 loop spans 13 amino acids. V lost 9 bases to trimming and J lost 9 bases, with 18 bases between them. DNA for the CDR3: TGTGCCAGTGGCGTGTTTCCCCTCTCGCCCCAGCATTTT. Amino acids: CASGVFPLSPQHF.